This TCR beta chain was identified in a study of beta chain features in type 1 diabetes. Study as a whole: Patients shared similar age, gender and cell yields with healthy donors. Over all samples combined, 90 million to 140 million sorted cells were examined.

CD45RO/CCR7/CD25/CD127/CD95/CD27 separated CD4+ naive, central memory, regulatory and stem cell-like memory cells by sorting. The study, taken as a whole, reports: Healthy donors had naive, central memory and Treg TCRB repertoires that appeared less similar than those seen among patients.

Reverse transcription of all isolated RNA meant that expressed TCRB transcripts were sequenced. Assay used: immunoSEQ multiplex PCR; TCRdb lists only in-frame clones, some missing. Here the sample spans 350,000 to 400,000 clones, roughly 16% being singletons. This clone was detected a few times. Antigen unknown. The germline CDR1 and CDR2 sequences are GTSNPN and SVGIG (reference sequence). The CDR3 covers 13 residues. V was shortened by 5 bases and J by 4 bases, with 14 bases between the two germline ends. This chain joins TRBV30 and TRBJ1-2, with a tentative D call TRBD1 (5 bases). The sample taken for sequencing was naive CD4+ T cells from blood. The sequence was obtained from a woman aged 18-29 years in good health. The CDR3 reads CAWGAGLRYGYTF. In DNA form, the CDR3 reads TGTGCCTGGGGGGCTGGGTTACGCTATGGCTACACCTTC.